A selection of T cell receptor beta chains follows, all from one sample in a study of brain T cells in children with intractable seizures. Clones were read by immunoSEQ multiplex PCR, and TCRdb kept only the in-frame ones, dropping some. This sample carries hundreds of thousands of clones, 85% to 95% of them seen once, and the ten largest clones take approximately 5%. Here the sequenced sample was peripheral blood, taken approximately 5 months after surgery. These receptors were obtained from a boy in the first two years of life with tuberous sclerosis and intractable seizures. The CDR3 runs from the conserved cysteine through the conserved F or W. Each record gives: V gene, J gene, CDR3 length, CDR3 protein.

>TRBV4-1|TRBJ1-1|13
CASSQVDGGKAFF
>TRBV9|TRBJ2-1|15
CASSAPSGRGNEQFF
>TRBV9|TRBJ1-1|14
CASSGGWGDTEAFF
>TRBV30|TRBJ1-2|11
CAWSVRSAISF
>TRBV25-1|TRBJ1-4|14
CASSEYTGDEKLFF
>TRBV19|TRBJ2-7|18
CASSIATTSAGQSYEQYF
>TRBV19|TRBJ1-1|14
CASSTQGSNTEAFF
>TRBV4-1|TRBJ1-2|14
CASSQRTGDYGYTF
>TRBV15|TRBJ1-2|17
CATSPGGYLGTKDGYTF
>TRBV29-1|TRBJ2-3|14
CSVDSPSGTDTQYF
>TRBV19|TRBJ1-5|17
CASNPEGAGYSNQPQHF
>TRBV4-1|TRBJ2-2|18
CASSQDLRWTVNTGELFF
>TRBV10-1|TRBJ1-3|15
CASSTGTTIGNTIYF
>TRBV2|TRBJ2-7|13
CASSGFSGYEQYF
>TRBV19|TRBJ1-3|16
CASSSPGDSSGNTIYF
>TRBV5-6|TRBJ2-1|16
CASSYPSGGARNEQFF
>TRBV30|TRBJ2-5|13
CAWSLGGQETQYF
>TRBV7-9|TRBJ1-5|13
CASSLRENQPQHF
>TRBV27|TRBJ1-2|13
CASSPGQHYGYTF
>TRBV24-1|TRBJ2-7|15
CATRSRDRSSTEQYF
>TRBV2|TRBJ1-2|17
CASSELPRGARYYGYTF
>TRBV14|TRBJ2-7|15
CASSQDRYRTYEQYF
>TRBV7-8|TRBJ1-1|14
CASSLVEGNTEAFF
>TRBV6-1|TRBJ1-6|17
CASSDRDRVSYNSPLHF
>TRBV19|TRBJ1-2|14
CASSIGRVNYGYTF
>TRBV5-1|TRBJ2-3|19
CASSPIGTSGGPGTDTQYF
>TRBV7-9|TRBJ1-2|14
CASSYRDPTEGYTF
>TRBV25-1|TRBJ2-3|17
CASRIRASWPRADTQYF
>TRBV6-5|TRBJ2-7|14
CATRNEHPSYEQYF
>TRBV5-4|TRBJ2-5|15
CASSLAGGMSETQYF
>TRBV5-1|TRBJ2-7|13
CASSSDRVYEQYF
>TRBV16|TRBJ1-2|13
CASSQASNYGYTF
>TRBV6-6|TRBJ1-1|13
CASLTGGGTEAFF
>TRBV5-1|TRBJ2-1|15
CASSLLSGRWNEQFF
>TRBV29-1|TRBJ1-1|10
CSVTGAEAFF
>TRBV19|TRBJ2-5|20
CASSMAGTSGAGESQETQYF
>TRBV5-6|TRBJ2-1|16
CASSFSGTSGYNEQFF
>TRBV6-1|TRBJ2-3|16
CASSELAASSTDTQYF
>TRBV12-3/TRBV12-4|TRBJ2-7|13
CASSFRGGNEQYF
>TRBV13|TRBJ2-7|14
CASSFRNREYEQYF
>TRBV4-1|TRBJ1-1|15
CASSQVAGSDTEAFF
>TRBV3-1/TRBV3-2|TRBJ2-7|13
CASSRTGGNEQYF
>TRBV5-6|TRBJ2-2|16
CASSPLGGASTGELFF
>TRBV9|TRBJ2-1|19
CASSASLRTSGREADEQFF
>TRBV2|TRBJ2-5|17
CASSERWGREVPETQYF
>TRBV3-1/TRBV3-2|TRBJ2-1|14
CASSPGYTYNEQFF
>TRBV2|TRBJ1-2|10
CATLNYGYTF
>TRBV28|TRBJ2-1|12
CASSSRWNEQFF
>TRBV2|TRBJ2-1|14
CASSEVRGVNEQFF
>TRBV20-1|TRBJ1-1|11
CSGPSHTEAFF
>TRBV30|TRBJ1-6|19
CAWSLRDKGGQGKNSPLHF
>TRBV9|TRBJ2-7|15
CASSVSPGFPNEQYF
>TRBV15|TRBJ2-7|12
CATSRLDWEQYF
>TRBV24-1|TRBJ2-2|17
CATRKPPGRRNTGELFF
>TRBV12-2|TRBJ1-1|15
CASRPPGGVRTEAFF
>TRBV10-3|TRBJ1-2|13
CAIRDSSNYGYTF
>TRBV27|TRBJ1-2|12
CASSSGNYGYTF
>TRBV6-6|TRBJ1-5|22
CASSPRHQGVGGRGYSNQPQHF